What follows is one T cell receptor beta chain and its context. Its antigen is as yet unknown. Germline V lookup: CDR1 GTSNPN, CDR2 SVGIG (reference sequence). The CDR3 covers 14 residues. Trimming pared 0 bases from V and 6 bases from J, leaving 11 bases between. This sample is drawn from a study of T cell clonotyping in hematopoietic cell transplantation. Findings of the study overall: CD4 and CD8 repertoire contributions could not be separated without sorting.

Repertoires were generated with immunoSEQ multiplex PCR, while TCRdb's copy carries only in-frame clones and drops some. The table has 11,000 or so clones, less than 60% seen once. This clonotype was sampled from a man aged 50 to 59 in good health. Some clones in this sample may be carry-over from other donors' samples. The specimen sequenced was peripheral blood mononuclear cells. The chain joins TRBV30 to TRBJ2-2; D is unresolved. CDR3 DNA: TGTGCCTGGAGTGTGGATCTCTCCGCCGGGGAGCTGTTTTTT. Translation: CAWSVDLSAGELFF.